This record covers a single T cell receptor (beta chain). The sample belongs to a study of blood T cell repertoires in COVID-19. Whole-study context: Sites in the United States, Italy and Spain provided acute and convalescent COVID-19 samples.

Original methodology: Estimated nucleated cell counts came from reference gene primer amplification. Clones were read by immunoSEQ multiplex PCR, and TCRdb kept only the in-frame ones, dropping some. Clone size and the V and J calls come from that table; the DNA yielded D and trimming. Among approximately 230,000 clones listed, about 91% were seen once. Per germline, CDR1 SGHAT and CDR2 FQNNGV. Trimming removed 3 bases from V and 5 bases from J, with 4 bases in between. There are 11 residues in the CDR3. What was sequenced was peripheral blood. The sequence was obtained from a woman aged 25 to 39 with COVID-19, enrolled during active disease. This chain joins TRBV11-2 and TRBJ2-5; no clear D. Here the CDR3 DNA reads TGTGCCAGCAGCTTCTCGGAGACCCAGTACTTC. It specifies CASSFSETQYF.